These 30 T cell receptor beta chains came from one sample sequenced in a study of beta chain features in type 1 diabetes. The investigators reverse transcribed all of the isolated RNA, so they sequenced expressed TCRB transcripts. Using immunoSEQ multiplex PCR, the repertoire was profiled, and TCRdb retains in-frame clones only, with some absent. The table includes some 44,000 clones, over 50% detected once. Sequenced input: Tregs from blood. Receptors were obtained from a woman aged 18-29 years in good health.

This chain links TRBV4-2 with TRBJ2-1, with a tentative D call TRBD2 (6 bases). There are 17 residues in the CDR3. Germline V gene data show CDR1 as LGHNA and CDR2 as YNFKEQ. Trimming took off 0 bases at V and 6 bases at J, with 18 bases between the two ends. CDR3 loop: CASSQDQVSGLINEQFF. The CDR3 nucleotides read TGTGCCAGCAGCCAAGATCAGGTGAGCGGGCTTATCAATGAGCAGTTCTTC.

This rearrangement joins TRBV11-3 to TRBJ2-5; 7 bases match TRBD1. V was pared by 1 base and J by 2 bases, with 4 bases of the junction left unmatched. This CDR3 contains 15 residues. CDR1 is SGHNT, CDR2 YENEEA, per germline. The CDR3 nucleotides are TGTGCCAGCAGCTTAGGGGGACAGATACAAGAGACCCAGTACTTC. Protein product: CASSLGGQIQETQYF.

The sample holds a few counts of this clone. This sequence joins TRBV11-2 and TRBJ2-1; 8 positions agree with TRBD2. The junction had 9 bases not matched to a gene; V was cut back by 7 bases and J by 1 base. CDR1 is SGHAT, CDR2 FQNNGV, per germline. This CDR3 spans 16 amino acids. The CDR3 protein is CASNAGRAGSYNEQFF. The CDR3 nucleotides read TGTGCCAGCAACGCCGGGAGGGCCGGATCCTACAATGAGCAGTTCTTC.

This clone has just a few counts. CDR3: CASRETGYSYEQYF. CDR3 nucleotides: TGTGCCAGCAGGGAGACAGGGTACTCCTACGAGCAGTACTTC. The rearrangement links TRBV6-1 to TRBJ2-7; the match to TRBD1 covers 7 bases. The CDR3 loop spans 14 amino acids. V shed 6 bases, J shed 0 bases, and the junction held 5 bases outside the gene matches. CDR1 and CDR2 from the germline V gene are MNHNS and SASEGT.

This clone was seen a handful of times. The V gene is TRBV18, the J gene TRBJ1-1; unclear D gene. Trimming cost V 8 bases and J 5 bases, with 12 bases left between them. Germline V lookup: CDR1 KGHSH, CDR2 LQKENI. The CDR3 runs 12 residues. The CDR3 DNA follows: TGTGCCAGCCGTCGGGAGGAAACTGAAGCTTTCTTT. This codes for CASRREETEAFF.

This clone was counted only a few times. CDR3 region: CASSPRLAGPVEQYF. The CDR3 DNA is TGTGCCAGCAGCCCCAGACTAGCGGGACCGGTCGAGCAGTACTTC. The chain recombines TRBV9 with TRBJ2-7, with 11 bases matching TRBD2. Germline V CDR1 and CDR2: SGDLS, YYNGEE. This CDR3 region has 15 residues. V lost 4 bases, J lost 6 bases, and 9 bases stayed unmatched.

The chain carries TRBV28 and TRBJ2-1; no clear D. Trimming removed 5 bases from V and 8 bases from J, with 19 bases in between. CDR1 MDHEN and CDR2 SYDVKM come from the germline V gene. This CDR3 is built from 15 residues. Here the CDR3 reads CASSTPHEAKDEQFF. The CDR3, as DNA: TGTGCCAGCAGTACCCCCCATGAGGCCAAGGATGAGCAGTTCTTC. Filled out from reference TRBV28 and TRBJ2-1, the complete variable domain reads DVKVTQSSRYLVKRTGEKVFLECVQDMDHENMFWYRQDPGLGLRLIYFSYDVKMKEKGDIPEGYSVSREKKERFSLILESASTNQTSMYLCASSTPHEAKDEQFFGPGTRLTVL.

This clone showed up just once. J is TRBJ2-5 and V is TRBV5-4, with D perhaps TRBD2 (6 bases). Germline V CDR1 and CDR2: SGHNT, YYREEE (reference sequence). The CDR3 is 13 residues long. The ends were cut back, 5 bases at V and 0 bases at J, with 8 bases in the middle. The CDR3 region has the DNA TGTGCCAGCAGTGGAGGGTACCAAGAGACCCAGTACTTC. This gives the protein CASSGGYQETQYF.

The CDR3 spells CAIAGGQETQYF. Written as DNA, the CDR3 is TGTGCCATAGCGGGAGGGCAGGAGACCCAGTACTTC. The rearrangement links TRBV30 to TRBJ2-5; 11 bases match TRBD2. CDR1 and CDR2 (germline): GTSNPN, SVGIG (reference sequence). The V gene end was trimmed by 8 bases and the J gene end by 5 bases; junction bases not matched to a gene: 4. The CDR3 loop spans 12 amino acids.

This chain joins TRBV29-1 and TRBJ1-5, with 9 bases that match TRBD1. The germline CDR1 and CDR2 sequences are SQVTM and ANQGSEA. The CDR3 contains 14 residues. V shed 4 bases, J shed 4 bases, and the junction held 5 bases outside the gene matches. CDR3 region: CSVGTGGGNQPQHF. DNA for the CDR3: TGCAGCGTTGGTACAGGGGGCGGGAATCAGCCCCAGCATTTT.

The rearrangement joins TRBV20-1 to TRBJ1-2; perhaps TRBD1 as D (5 bases). Trimming removed 3 bases from V and 6 bases from J, with 8 bases in between. Germline V gives CDR1 DFQATT, CDR2 SNEGSKA (reference sequence). This CDR3 spans 11 amino acids. The CDR3 DNA reads TGCAGTGCTAGCGGGGGGGATGGCTACACCTTC. Its translation is CSASGGDGYTF.

This clone was found a few times. This chain joins TRBV27 and TRBJ1-1, with D possibly being TRBD1 (6 bases). Germline CDR1 reads MNHEY; CDR2 reads SMNVEV (reference sequence). V lost 6 bases and J 2 bases, leaving 16 bases between the germline ends. The CDR3 length is 15 residues. The chain's CDR3 is CASRSASGGNTEAFF. The CDR3, as DNA: TGTGCCAGCAGGTCTGCTTCGGGGGGCAACACTGAAGCTTTCTTT.

The chain links TRBV6-4 to TRBJ2-1; 9 bases line up with TRBD1. J was trimmed by 3 bases and V by 2 bases; bases with no gene match: 2. CDR1 MRHNA and CDR2 SNTAGT come from the germline V gene. The CDR3 consists of 15 residues. The CDR3 sequence is CASSDGTGNYNEQFF. In DNA, the CDR3 is TGTGCCAGCAGTGACGGGACAGGGAACTACAATGAGCAGTTCTTC.

The J gene is TRBJ2-3, the V gene TRBV25-1, with D possibly matching TRBD1 (5 bases). Trimming removed 2 bases from V and 0 bases from J, with 9 bases in between. CDR3 length: 15 residues. The germline V gene encodes CDR1 MGHDK and CDR2 SYGVNS. The CDR3 nucleotides read TGTGCCAGCAGTGAAAGGGGCCGAAGCACAGATACGCAGTATTTT. It specifies CASSERGRSTDTQYF.

This clone turned up a few times. This chain uses TRBV19 with TRBJ2-1; 10 bases line up with TRBD2. Germline V gives CDR1 LNHDA, CDR2 SQIVND (reference sequence). The CDR3 has 15 amino acids. The ends lost 4 bases at V and 4 bases at J; junction bases unmatched: 4. As DNA, the CDR3 is TGTGCCAGTAGTAGACTAGCGGGCTCTTACAATGAGCAGTTCTTC. Its translation: CASSRLAGSYNEQFF. The full variable domain, rest sourced from reference TRBV19 and TRBJ2-1, is DGGITQSPKYLFRKEGQNVTLSCEQNLNHDAMYWYRQDPGQGLRLIYYSQIVNDFQKGDIAEGYSVSREKKESFPLTVTSAQKNPTAFYLCASSRLAGSYNEQFFGPGTRLTVL.

V and J are TRBV19 and TRBJ1-2; D is unclear. The germline V and J ends were trimmed by 3 bases and 8 bases, with 10 bases remaining between them. The CDR3 is 12 amino acids. Germline assignment: CDR1 LNHDA and CDR2 SQIVND (reference sequence). Here the CDR3 DNA reads TGTGCCAGTAGTATGAACAGACACGGCTACACCTTC. It translates to CASSMNRHGYTF.

For this clone: Its ends do not fully match the called genes, so a read error is possible. V is TRBV9 and J is TRBJ1-3; D gene uncertain. Germline V gives CDR1 SGDLS, CDR2 YYNGEE. The CDR3 totals 12 residues. CDR3: CAGSLSGNTIYF. The CDR3 region has the DNA TGTGCCGGCAGCCTATCTGGAAACACCATATATTTT.

This chain links TRBV7-8 with TRBJ2-2; D possibly corresponds to TRBD2 (5 bases). V shed 1 base and J shed 5 bases, with 11 bases lying between them. Per the germline V gene, CDR1 is SGHVS and CDR2 is FQNEAQ. The CDR3 length is 15 residues. CDR3 DNA: TGTGCCAGCAGCTTAGTTGGGCGGGCGACCGGGGAGCTGTTTTTT. Amino acid sequence: CASSLVGRATGELFF. The variable domain in full, completed from reference TRBV7-8 and TRBJ2-2, reads GAGVSQSPRYKVAKRGQDVALRCDPISGHVSLFWYQQALGQGPEFLTYFQNEAQLDKSGLPSDRFFAERPEGSVSTLKIQRTQQEDSAVYLCASSLVGRATGELFFGEGSRLTVL.

The chain joins TRBV23-1 to TRBJ2-7, with D tentatively TRBD2 (5 bases). TRBV23-1 is marked as an open reading frame, function uncertain. The CDR3 is made up of 15 amino acids. V was pared by 6 bases and J by 4 bases, with 19 bases between. CDR3 sequence (DNA): TGCGCCAGCAGCCCCCTCATAAGCGGAGAATACGAGCAGTACTTC. The encoded protein is CASSPLISGEYEQYF.

The chain has TRBV5-1 and TRBJ1-2; D gene unclear. V was pared by 4 bases and J by 3 bases, with 4 bases between. The CDR3 spans 11 residues. The germline gives CDR1 SGHRS, CDR2 YFSETQ. The CDR3 is CASSADYGYTF. CDR3 coding DNA: TGCGCCAGCAGCGCGGACTATGGCTACACCTTC. The full variable domain, its missing parts supplied by reference TRBV5-1 and TRBJ1-2, is KAGVTQTPRYLIKTRGQQVTLSCSPISGHRSVSWYQQTPGQGLQFLFEYFSETQRNKGNFPGRFSGRQFSNSRSEMNVSTLELGDSALYLCASSADYGYTFGSGTRLTVV.

This clone has more than one count but fewer than ten. This sequence joins TRBV2 and TRBJ2-7, with a tentative D call TRBD1 (5 bases). The CDR3 extends over 12 amino acids. The V end was cut by 5 bases, the J end by 9 bases, with 14 bases between. CDR1 is SNHLY and CDR2 is FYNNEI in the germline V gene. The CDR3 sequence: CASSRRQSGQYF. DNA of the CDR3: TGTGCCAGCAGTCGTCGACAGTCAGGGCAGTACTTC.

This clone is classed as medium-sized. The rearrangement joins TRBV5-1 to TRBJ2-7; D perhaps matches TRBD1 (5 bases). CDR3 length: 13 amino acids. Germline V gene sequence: CDR1 SGHRS, CDR2 YFSETQ. V shed 0 bases and J shed 4 bases, with 8 bases lying between them. CDR3 in DNA: TGCGCCAGCAGCTTGGGGACACTTTACGAGCAGTACTTC. It encodes CASSLGTLYEQYF.

The CDR3 nucleotides read TGTGCCAGCAGTTTATCTCTTAGGGGACTAGCGGACCGTAGCTCCTACAATGAGCAGTTCTTC. It yields the protein CASSLSLRGLADRSSYNEQFF. This chain uses TRBV27 with TRBJ2-1; 11 nucleotides agree with TRBD2. The germline V gene encodes CDR1 MNHEY and CDR2 SMNVEV (reference sequence). Germline trimming cut 0 bases from V and 0 bases from J; bases unmatched to any gene: 13. This CDR3 contains 21 residues.

As to this clone: The same CDR3 is also encoded by other DNA sequences in this sample. This chain uses TRBV19 with TRBJ2-7; 7 nucleotides align to TRBD2. Per germline, CDR1 LNHDA and CDR2 SQIVND (reference sequence). The length of the CDR3 is 14 residues. The ends lost 5 bases at V and 0 bases at J; junction bases unmatched: 4. The CDR3 DNA is TGTGCCAGTAGTCTCCGGACTAGCTCCTACGAGCAGTACTTC. Translating gives CASSLRTSSYEQYF.

This clone was observed a few times. The rearrangement joins TRBV5-4 to TRBJ2-7; D is ambiguous. Germline CDR1 and CDR2: SGHNT and YYREEE (reference sequence). This CDR3 has 12 amino acids. V lost 3 bases and J lost 4, with 8 bases in between. The CDR3 region is CASSSQNYEQYF. Written as DNA, the CDR3 is TGTGCCAGCAGCTCCCAAAATTACGAGCAGTACTTC.

J is TRBJ1-2 and V is TRBV19; 7 positions agree with TRBD1. The J segment lost 5 bases and the V segment lost 7 bases, leaving 19 bases of the junction unmatched. This CDR3 has 17 residues. Germline V gene data show CDR1 as LNHDA and CDR2 as SQIVND (reference sequence). This chain's CDR3 is CASKEGAVTNQNYGYTF. CDR3 nucleotide sequence: TGTGCCAGTAAAGAGGGGGCGGTTACGAACCAAAATTATGGCTACACCTTC. The full variable domain, rest sourced from reference TRBV19 and TRBJ1-2, is DGGITQSPKYLFRKEGQNVTLSCEQNLNHDAMYWYRQDPGQGLRLIYYSQIVNDFQKGDIAEGYSVSREKKESFPLTVTSAQKNPTAFYLCASKEGAVTNQNYGYTFGSGTRLTVV.

V and J are TRBV7-2 and TRBJ2-3; D may be TRBD2 (5 bases). The V end lost 3 bases, the J end lost 2 bases, and 15 bases lay between the germline ends. CDR3 length: 16 residues. From germline, CDR1 is SGHTA and CDR2 FQGNSA. This CDR3 is CASSLTPTGYTDTQYF. The CDR3 nucleotides are TGTGCCAGCAGCTTGACCCCGACGGGGTACACAGATACGCAGTATTTT.

V is TRBV5-1 and J is TRBJ2-7; unclear D gene. The CDR3 sequence is 14 residues long. V was cut by 1 base and J by 7 bases, with 15 bases left in between. Germline loops: CDR1 SGHRS, CDR2 YFSETQ. The CDR3 DNA reads as TGCGCCAGCAGCTTGACCCCCGATACTCGGGAGCAGTACTTC. The encoded protein is CASSLTPDTREQYF.

The J gene is TRBJ2-1, the V gene TRBV7-8; TRBD2 aligns across 11 bases. After removal of 3 bases from V and 9 bases from J, the junction contained 7 bases not matched to a gene. Germline CDR1 and CDR2: SGHVS and FQNEAQ. The CDR3 is made up of 15 amino acids. The CDR3 loop is CASSFTSGSLREQFF. The CDR3 coding sequence is TGTGCCAGCAGCTTCACTAGCGGGAGTCTTCGTGAGCAGTTCTTC.

The rearrangement joins TRBV28 to TRBJ2-3, with 9 positions matching TRBD1. CDR3 size: 15 residues. The germline V gene has CDR1 MDHEN and CDR2 SYDVKM. V lost 4 bases, J lost 4 bases, and 6 bases stayed unmatched. CDR3 sequence reads: CASSSSGTGSDTQYF. The CDR3 DNA sequence: TGTGCCAGCAGTTCCTCTGGGACAGGGTCAGATACGCAGTATTTT.